Listed below are T cell receptor beta chains from one sample, sequenced in a study of T-cell reconstitution after alpha-beta-depleted transplantation in children. TCRdb recomputed calls from the PCR reads with MiXCR, one row per CDR3 protein. The table has 250,000 or so distinct CDR3 sequences, roughly 25% seen once. The sample consisted of PBMCs, mostly from graft donor cells, taken 360 days after TCRalphabeta/CD19-depleted stem cell transplant. The receptors come from a female patient between 2 and 15 years old who had a stem cell transplant for congenital amegakaryocytic thrombocytopenia, so the T cells may come from the graft donor. Each CDR3 is given with its conserved first and last residue. The D gene is left open where the match is weak. Size tells how often a clone was seen (once, few, many) or the class of an expanded clone, and some rows leave it out.

d_gene	abundance	v_gene	j_gene	CDR3nt	CDR3aa
NA	few	TRBV28	TRBJ2-7	TGTGCCAGCAGCTCCGAAGGGCGGGAAGTCCCGTACGAGCAGTACTTC	CASSSEGREVPYEQYF
NA	few	TRBV12-3/TRBV12-4	TRBJ1-4	TGTGCCAGCAGCATTAACAGTGCAACTAATGAAAAACTGTTTTTT	CASSINSATNEKLFF
NA	few	TRBV12-3/TRBV12-4	TRBJ2-6	TGTGCCAGCAGTTCTAAATTCAGAGCGCCAGGGGCCAACGTCCTGACTTTC	CASSSKFRAPGANVLTF
NA	NA	TRBV20-1	TRBJ2-7	TGCAGTGCTAGTCGGGCGGGAAAGATGGGGGAGCAGTACTTC	CSASRAGKMGEQYF
NA	NA	TRBV21-1	TRBJ1-2	TGTGCCAGCAGGCAGGGAGCTGGCGGCTACACCTTC	CASRQGAGGYTF
NA	NA	TRBV4-1	TRBJ2-5	TGCGCCAGCAGCCAGGGGGGAGGAGAGACCCAGTACTTC	CASSQGGGETQYF
TRBD1	many	TRBV20-1	TRBJ1-6	TGCAGTGCTAGAGCGACTTGGGGACAGGGGGATTCACCCCTCCACTTT	CSARATWGQGDSPLHF
NA	NA	TRBV6-5	TRBJ2-2	TGTGCCAGCAGTTACCGCCCGGAGGCCGGGGAGCTGTTTTTT	CASSYRPEAGELFF
TRBD2	NA	TRBV20-1	TRBJ2-5	TGCAGTGCTAGCGCTAGCGGGATAACACAAGAGACCCAGTACTTC	CSASASGITQETQYF
NA	NA	TRBV20-1	TRBJ2-7	TGCAGTGCTATAGTCAGGGACTCCTACGACCAGTACTTC	CSAIVRDSYDQYF
NA	NA	TRBV12-3/TRBV12-4	TRBJ2-3	TGTGCCAGCAGCGCCGGGACATTCGCCACAGATACGCAGTATTTT	CASSAGTFATDTQYF
TRBD2	NA	TRBV4-2	TRBJ2-2	TGTGCCAGCAGCCCCTCTACTAGCGGGACGACGAACACCGGGGAGCTGTTTTTT	CASSPSTSGTTNTGELFF
NA	few	TRBV6-2/TRBV6-3	TRBJ2-1	TGTGCCAGCAGTTACTCGGGGGTAGAGCAGTTCTTC	CASSYSGVEQFF
NA	few	TRBV29-1	TRBJ1-1	TGCAGCGTTGAAGATCGTGGCTGGGGTTTCACTGAAGCTTTCTTT	CSVEDRGWGFTEAFF
NA	few	TRBV4-1	TRBJ2-1	TGCGCCAGCAGCCGAGGGGGGCTAGCCAGCTCCTACAATGAGCAGTTCTTC	CASSRGGLASSYNEQFF
NA	NA	TRBV7-9	TRBJ2-5	TGTGCCAGCAGCCAACCAACTAACGGACAAAAAAAAGAGACCCAGTACTTC	CASSQPTNGQKKETQYF
TRBD1	few	TRBV12-3/TRBV12-4	TRBJ2-3	TGTGCCAGCAGCCGGACAGGGAACACAGATACGCAGTATTTT	CASSRTGNTDTQYF
TRBD1	few	TRBV20-1	TRBJ2-5	TGCAGTGCTAGGTCGGACAGGGGGCTGGAGACCCAGTACTTC	CSARSDRGLETQYF
TRBD1	NA	TRBV4-2	TRBJ2-3	TGTGCCAGCAGCCAACAATCTGGGACAGGGTGGGATACGCAGTATTTT	CASSQQSGTGWDTQYF
NA	NA	TRBV2	TRBJ1-6	TGTGCCAGCAGTGAGAGTTTCGGTTCTACAGGTGGATCACCCCTCCACTTT	CASSESFGSTGGSPLHF
TRBD2	many	TRBV20-1	TRBJ2-1	TGCAGTGCTAGAGACCCTAGCGGGGTAAACAATGAGCAGTTCTTC	CSARDPSGVNNEQFF
NA	few	TRBV2	TRBJ1-5	TGTGCCAGCAGCGCAACCAGGGCTCAGCCCCAGCATTTT	CASSATRAQPQHF
NA	few	TRBV5-1	TRBJ2-3	TGCGCCAGCACCGTTGGAGATACGCAGTATTTT	CASTVGDTQYF
NA	NA	TRBV5-6	TRBJ2-1	TGTGCCAGCAGCTTACGGGGTAACAGGGACTTGCAGTTCTTC	CASSLRGNRDLQFF
TRBD2	NA	TRBV7-2	TRBJ2-7	TGTGCCAGCAGCTCAACTAGCGCCTACGAGCAGTACTTC	CASSSTSAYEQYF
NA	NA	TRBV18	TRBJ2-3	TGTGCCAGCTCCCCTTCTGGTATCGCAGATACGCAGTATTTT	CASSPSGIADTQYF
TRBD2	NA	TRBV6-5	TRBJ2-3	TGTGCCAGCAGTTACTCGGTAGCGGGAGCCAGCACAGATACGCAGTATTTT	CASSYSVAGASTDTQYF
TRBD2	NA	TRBV4-1	TRBJ2-3	TGCGCCAGCAGCCAGCAAAGGACTAGCGGGAGTCAAGGGATCGGTACGCAGTATTTT	CASSQQRTSGSQGIGTQYF
NA	many	TRBV12-3/TRBV12-4	TRBJ2-7	TGTGCCAGCAGTTTAAGGGGCGAGCAGTACTTC	CASSLRGEQYF
NA	NA	TRBV15	TRBJ2-1	TGTGCCACCAGCAGAGGTTTTCAGATCAATGAGCAGTTCTTC	CATSRGFQINEQFF
NA	NA	TRBV7-6	TRBJ2-2	TGTGCCAGCAGCTTGGCTCTCAGGGGTGGTCCCGGGGAGCTGTTTTTT	CASSLALRGGPGELFF
NA	many	TRBV4-1	TRBJ1-3	TGCGCCAGCAGCCAAGGGCGTGAGAAAAACACCATATATTTT	CASSQGREKNTIYF
NA	NA	TRBV12-3/TRBV12-4	TRBJ2-1	TGTGCCAGCAGTTTAAGGGTCAGGGGGGGACTAGTGAATGAGGCCGACAATGAGCAGTTCTTC	CASSLRVRGGLVNEADNEQFF
NA	NA	TRBV15	TRBJ1-5	TGTGCCGGGGGCGATGATAGCAATCAGCCCCAGCATTTT	CAGGDDSNQPQHF
TRBD2	NA	TRBV6-2/TRBV6-3	TRBJ2-3	TGTGCCAGCAGTCCCATAGCGGGAGGGGAAGATACGCAGTATTTT	CASSPIAGGEDTQYF
NA	few	TRBV29-1	TRBJ1-2	TGCAGCGTTGTAGGGGTCGCGGGCTATGGCTACACCTTC	CSVVGVAGYGYTF
TRBD2	NA	TRBV14	TRBJ2-7	TGTGCCAGCAGCCGGAACTATGGGACTAGCGGGAGACCCTACGAGCAGTACTTC	CASSRNYGTSGRPYEQYF
NA	few	TRBV10-3	TRBJ1-1	TGTGCCATCAGTGAAGGGCGGTTTCAAATCTTT	CAISEGRFQIF
NA	NA	TRBV12-5	TRBJ2-1	TGTGCTAGTGGTCGAGGACAGTACAATGAGCAGTTCTTC	CASGRGQYNEQFF
NA	NA	TRBV28	TRBJ2-7	TGTGCCAGCAGTTTACTCCACGGGGAATTGAGCGAGCAGTACTTC	CASSLLHGELSEQYF